This T cell receptor (beta chain) was profiled in a study of cytomegalovirus exposure and HLA in healthy donors. The overall study: Around 190 million T cells yielded approximately 100 million unique TCR beta sequences, as an earlier analysis found. Among the 398 genotyped donors, approximately 80% were placed in the Caucasian-associated ancestry cluster.

The CDR3 has 14 residues. The V segment lost 3 bases and the J segment 8 bases; nucleotides outside the gene matches: 9. Germline CDR1 and CDR2: GTSNPN and SVGIG (reference sequence). In the case of this clone: Its antigen is still unknown.

Study outcomes and limitations: TCR beta V- and J-gene trimming was later associated with a missense DCLRE1C variant.

60 Vbeta and 13 Jbeta primers were used in PCR. Clones were read by immunoSEQ multiplex PCR, and TCRdb kept only the in-frame ones, dropping some. The data contain about 81,000 clones, 77% of them singletons. This sequence joins TRBV30 and TRBJ2-4; 8 positions match TRBD2. This receptor was identified in a man aged 45-65 years in good health and CMV-seropositive. The sequenced material came from PBMCs. The CDR3 DNA reads as TGTGCCTGGAGAGTGGCGGGAGGAGGACACATTCAGTACTTC. It encodes CAWRVAGGGHIQYF. The whole variable domain, remainder taken from reference TRBV30 and TRBJ2-4, is SQTIHQWPATLVQPVGSPLSLECTVEGTSNPNLYWYRQAAGRGLQLLFYSVGIGQISSEVPQNLSASRPQDRQFILSSKKLLLSDSGFYLCAWRVAGGGHIQYFGAGTRLSVL.